The 28 T cell receptor beta chains below all came from one sample that was sequenced in a study of T cell changes during pregnancy in multiple sclerosis. Produced via immunoSEQ multiplex PCR; TCRdb's table is partial and in-frame only. The repertoire has about 31,000 clones, 87% of them found once; the top ten carry about 9.5%. Sequenced material: CD8+ T cells from peripheral blood mononuclear cells, taken in the first trimester of pregnancy. The receptors here all came from a female donor with multiple sclerosis, enrolled in a pregnancy study.

The chain uses TRBV28 and TRBJ1-1; TRBD1 agrees at 8 bases. The CDR3 runs to 14 residues. V lost 3 bases and J lost 6; bases outside the gene matches: 6. Germline V gives CDR1 MDHEN, CDR2 SYDVKM. DNA of the CDR3: TGTGCCAGCAGTTTCCCAGGGGGCGGTTCTGAAGCTTTCTTT. It codes for CASSFPGGGSEAFF.

This rearrangement joins TRBV7-9 to TRBJ2-3; 7 nucleotides line up with TRBD1. The CDR3 is 17 amino acids. V was pared by 3 bases and J by 2 bases, with 11 bases of the junction left unmatched. Germline V gene sequence: CDR1 SEHNR, CDR2 FQNEAQ (reference sequence). CDR3: CASSFPKQGSLTDTQYF. The CDR3 DNA is TGTGCCAGCAGCTTCCCAAAACAGGGGTCGCTCACAGATACGCAGTATTTT.

The chain has TRBV11-2 and TRBJ2-7; 8 nucleotides match TRBD2. Trimming at V came to 1 base and at J to 2 bases, leaving 4 bases not matched to a gene. Germline CDR1 SGHAT, CDR2 FQNNGV. This CDR3 contains 15 residues. The CDR3 DNA reads TGTGCCAGCAGCTTAGCAGCGGGAGCCGCCTACGAGCAGTACTTC. This gives the protein CASSLAAGAAYEQYF.

By proportion, this clone is large. Distinct nucleotide sequences in the sample also encode this CDR3. The chain couples TRBV4-1 to TRBJ1-5; 8 bases line up with TRBD1. CDR3 length equals 15 residues. The junction had 4 bases not matched to a gene; V was cut back by 3 bases and J by 3 bases. Germline V gene lookup returns CDR1 MGHRA and CDR2 YSYEKL. CDR3 nucleotides: TGCGCCAGCAGCCAGGAGACAGGGGTCAATCAGCCCCAGCATTTT. Its protein product is CASSQETGVNQPQHF.

The chain employs TRBV7-8 and TRBJ1-6; 9 bases are shared with TRBD1. The CDR3 consists of 15 residues. CDR1 is SGHVS, CDR2 FQNEAQ, per germline. V lost 2 bases to trimming and J lost 8 bases; unmatched junction nucleotides: 4. The CDR3 nucleotides are TGTGCCAGCAGCTTAAAAGGGACAGGGTATTCACCCCTCCACTTT. Protein product: CASSLKGTGYSPLHF.

The J gene is TRBJ1-1, the V gene TRBV19, with D perhaps matching TRBD1 (5 bases). V was trimmed by 5 bases and J by 0 bases, leaving 10 bases between them. The CDR3 sequence is 14 residues long. Per germline, CDR1 LNHDA and CDR2 SQIVND (reference sequence). CDR3 in amino acids: CASSERQLNTEAFF. The CDR3 coding sequence is TGTGCCAGTAGTGAACGACAGTTGAACACTGAAGCTTTCTTT.

Here the CDR3 DNA reads TGTGCCAGCAGCCAAGAGGATCAGGCAGGGGTGAGCTACGAGCAGTACTTC. Protein product: CASSQEDQAGVSYEQYF. This rearrangement joins TRBV4-2 to TRBJ2-7, with D perhaps TRBD1 (6 bases). Germline lookup yields CDR1 LGHNA and CDR2 YNFKEQ. CDR3 length equals 17 residues. V lost 0 bases, J lost 3 bases, and 18 bases lay in between.

The chain joins TRBV7-9 to TRBJ2-2, with 9 bases identical to TRBD2. CDR1 is SEHNR and CDR2 is FQNEAQ in the germline V gene (reference sequence). V dropped 3 bases and J dropped 5; count of bases not matched to a gene: 1. The CDR3 length is 14 residues. CDR3 in amino acids: CASSFSGGTGELFF. The DNA of the CDR3 is TGTGCCAGCAGCTTTAGCGGGGGAACCGGGGAGCTGTTTTTT.

This chain connects TRBV28 to TRBJ2-7; 8 bases fit TRBD2. CDR1 MDHEN and CDR2 SYDVKM come from the germline V gene. The CDR3 contains 18 residues. Germline trimming cut 3 bases from V and 5 bases from J; bases unmatched to any gene: 18. The CDR3 DNA reads as TGTGCCAGCAGTTTTTGGGGGGGGGCAGCGGGAGTCAAGAACGAGCAGTACTTC. Protein product: CASSFWGGAAGVKNEQYF.

The chain is built from TRBV29-1 and TRBJ2-7; 7 bases agree with TRBD2. Germline V CDR1 and CDR2: SQVTM, ANQGSEA. The CDR3 loop spans 13 amino acids. Trimming cost V 4 bases and J 5 bases; bases outside gene matches: 8. The CDR3 coding sequence is TGCAGCGTTGGAGAGCGGGATTCTCACGAGCAGTACTTC. Protein product: CSVGERDSHEQYF.

V gene TRBV29-1 combines with J gene TRBJ1-5; possible D gene TRBD1, 5 bases. The V end was cut by 6 bases, the J end by 4 bases, with 13 bases between. This CDR3 contains 13 residues. The germline V gene has CDR1 SQVTM and CDR2 ANQGSEA. CDR3 amino acids: CSVGGDENQPQHF. The CDR3 nucleotides are TGCAGCGTGGGGGGGGACGAGAATCAGCCCCAGCATTTT.

The rearrangement uses TRBV4-3 and TRBJ2-2; D may be TRBD1 (6 bases). The CDR3 spans 14 residues. Germline values: CDR1 LGHNA, CDR2 YSLEER. Between the trimmed V and J ends, which lost 0 bases and 7 bases, there was a span of 9 bases. CDR3 sequence: CASSQDRGVGELFF. The CDR3 bases are TGCGCCAGCAGCCAAGACAGGGGTGTCGGGGAGCTGTTTTTT.

CDR3 region: CASSPGGSGNTIYF. In DNA, the CDR3 is TGCGCCAGCAGCCCGGGAGGCTCTGGAAACACCATATATTTT. This chain links TRBV5-1 with TRBJ1-3; D not certain. The germline gives CDR1 SGHRS, CDR2 YFSETQ. This CDR3 has 14 residues. Trimming stripped 4 bases from V and 0 bases from J, with 8 bases between.

This rearrangement joins TRBV27 to TRBJ2-2; 7 nucleotides agree with TRBD1. V trimming: 5 bases; J trimming: 3 bases; junction bases outside the gene matches: 12. CDR1 and CDR2 from the germline V gene are MNHEY and SMNVEV (reference sequence). This CDR3 has 17 amino acids. The chain's CDR3 is CASSLDTGDVYTGELFF. The CDR3 DNA follows: TGTGCCAGCAGTCTGGATACAGGGGATGTGTACACCGGGGAGCTGTTTTTT.

The genes are TRBV28 and TRBJ2-1, with D maybe TRBD2 (5 bases). The V gene's germline CDR1 is MDHEN and CDR2 SYDVKM. The CDR3 is 14 residues long. The V gene lost 1 base and the J gene lost 2 bases, with 6 bases spanning the gap. CDR3 sequence (DNA): TGTGCCAGCAGTTTATTGAGGGCCTACAATGAGCAGTTCTTC. As protein: CASSLLRAYNEQFF. The full variable domain, completed using reference TRBV28 and TRBJ2-1, is DVKVTQSSRYLVKRTGEKVFLECVQDMDHENMFWYRQDPGLGLRLIYFSYDVKMKEKGDIPEGYSVSREKKERFSLILESASTNQTSMYLCASSLLRAYNEQFFGPGTRLTVL.

The CDR3 DNA reads as TGTGCCAGCAGCCCGCTGGGGGCACCCGAGCAGTACTTC. Encoded protein: CASSPLGAPEQYF. The chain combines TRBV11-2 with TRBJ2-7; a possible D gene is TRBD1 (6 bases). Trimming pared 5 bases from V and 6 bases from J, leaving 14 bases between. The CDR3 sequence is 13 residues long. Germline CDR1 is SGHAT and CDR2 is FQNNGV.

The chain is built from TRBV27 and TRBJ1-6, with D perhaps matching TRBD1 (6 bases). Germline V gene lookup returns CDR1 MNHEY and CDR2 SMNVEV (reference sequence). Trimming removed 3 bases at V and 10 bases at J, with 10 bases between. The CDR3 has 13 residues. CDR3 sequence: CASSLGGASPLHF. CDR3 nucleotides: TGTGCCAGCAGTTTGGGGGGGGCGTCACCCCTCCACTTT.

The chain has TRBV7-3 and TRBJ2-2, with D unresolved. V gave up 4 bases and J gave up 1 base, with 16 bases separating them. CDR1 and CDR2 (germline): SGHTA, FQGTGA. The CDR3 has 17 amino acids. This CDR3 is CASSYGPSDLNTGELFF. CDR3 DNA sequence: TGTGCCAGCAGCTACGGTCCAAGCGACTTGAACACCGGGGAGCTGTTTTTT. The whole variable domain, filled in from reference TRBV7-3 and TRBJ2-2, reads GAGVSQTPSNKVTEKGKYVELRCDPISGHTALYWYRQSLGQGPEFLIYFQGTGAADDSGLPNDRFFAVRPEGSVSTLKIQRTERGDSAVYLCASSYGPSDLNTGELFFGEGSRLTVL.

The chain employs TRBV7-9 and TRBJ2-7; D ambiguous. Trimming took off 0 bases at V and 4 bases at J, with 13 bases between the two ends. CDR3 length equals 15 residues. Germline V gene sequence: CDR1 SEHNR, CDR2 FQNEAQ (reference sequence). CDR3 DNA sequence: TGTGCCAGCAGCTTAGCGGTTGGCTTGATATACGAGCAGTACTTC. This translates into CASSLAVGLIYEQYF.

The chain has TRBV4-3 and TRBJ2-1; weak D call: TRBD1 (6 bases). This CDR3 comprises 16 residues. The germline V gene has CDR1 LGHNA and CDR2 YSLEER. V lost 0 bases to trimming and J lost 3 bases, with 12 bases between them. The CDR3 nucleotides are TGCGCCAGCAGCCAAGACCCGGACAGATTCTACAATGAGCAGTTCTTC. It is translated as CASSQDPDRFYNEQFF.

The V and J genes are TRBV13 and TRBJ2-5; 13 bases line up with TRBD2. This CDR3 is 16 amino acids long. V lost 5 bases to trimming and J lost 5 bases; unmatched junction nucleotides: 8. CDR1 and CDR2 from the germline V gene are PRHDT and FYEKMQ (reference sequence). CDR3 amino acids: CASSHTSGRAPETQYF. The CDR3 region has the DNA TGTGCCAGCAGCCATACTAGCGGGAGGGCCCCGGAGACCCAGTACTTC.

The CDR3, as DNA: TGTGCCAGCAGTCGCTACGAGCAGTACTTC. Its translation is CASSRYEQYF. V usage is TRBV28 and J usage is TRBJ2-7, with D unresolved. Trimming took 5 bases from V and 3 from J, leaving 2 bases between them. The CDR3 contains 10 residues. Germline V gives CDR1 MDHEN, CDR2 SYDVKM.

The V gene is TRBV28, the J gene TRBJ2-3, with TRBD2 identical over 11 bases. The length of the CDR3 is 16 residues. Germline values: CDR1 MDHEN, CDR2 SYDVKM. Trimming cost V 5 bases and J 0 bases; bases outside gene matches: 4. The CDR3 loop reads CASSLGTSGSTDTQYF. The CDR3 region has the DNA TGTGCCAGCAGTCTAGGGACTAGCGGAAGCACAGATACGCAGTATTTT. The full variable domain, its missing parts supplied by reference TRBV28 and TRBJ2-3, is DVKVTQSSRYLVKRTGEKVFLECVQDMDHENMFWYRQDPGLGLRLIYFSYDVKMKEKGDIPEGYSVSREKKERFSLILESASTNQTSMYLCASSLGTSGSTDTQYFGPGTRLTVL.

J is TRBJ2-1 and V is TRBV28, with a possible D match to TRBD2 (6 bases). This CDR3 is built from 14 residues. Germline CDR1 and CDR2: MDHEN and SYDVKM. Trimming pared 6 bases from V and 0 bases from J, leaving 9 bases between. CDR3 sequence (DNA): TGTGCCAGCAGCGACGGGAGCTCCTACAATGAGCAGTTCTTC. It specifies CASSDGSSYNEQFF.

The gene calls are TRBV11-2 and TRBJ1-6, with 7 bases that match TRBD1. Germline V gives CDR1 SGHAT, CDR2 FQNNGV. The CDR3 totals 15 residues. The ends lost 0 bases at V and 7 bases at J; junction bases unmatched: 3. CDR3 sequence reads: CASSLEYRGNSPLHF. In DNA form, the CDR3 reads TGTGCCAGCAGCTTAGAGTACAGGGGAAATTCACCCCTCCACTTT.

The chain links TRBV5-1 to TRBJ2-2; 8 bases map to TRBD1. This CDR3 has 16 residues. With 5 bases clipped from V and 4 bases from J, the junction kept 10 bases outside the gene matches. In germline, CDR1 is SGHRS, CDR2 YFSETQ. Written as DNA, the CDR3 is TGCGCCAGCAGTAACGGACAGGGATGGCTCACCGGGGAGCTGTTTTTT. This encodes CASSNGQGWLTGELFF. The full variable domain, completed using reference TRBV5-1 and TRBJ2-2, is KAGVTQTPRYLIKTRGQQVTLSCSPISGHRSVSWYQQTPGQGLQFLFEYFSETQRNKGNFPGRFSGRQFSNSRSEMNVSTLELGDSALYLCASSNGQGWLTGELFFGEGSRLTVL.

V and J are TRBV7-3 and TRBJ2-1; D may be TRBD2 (5 bases). The CDR3 spans 13 residues. The germline V gene encodes CDR1 SGHTA and CDR2 FQGTGA. Trimming removed 4 bases from V and 4 bases from J, with 8 bases in between. CDR3 nucleotides: TGTGCCAGCAGCTGGGGAGCTTACAATGAGCAGTTCTTC. This encodes CASSWGAYNEQFF.

The chain carries TRBV27 and TRBJ2-3; 7 nucleotides match TRBD2. Germline V gene lookup returns CDR1 MNHEY and CDR2 SMNVEV (reference sequence). The CDR3 spans 13 residues. J gave up 11 bases and V 7 bases, and 12 bases lay outside the gene matches. This CDR3 is CASTPLGGRGQYF. The CDR3 region has the DNA TGTGCCAGCACCCCCTTGGGGGGGAGGGGGCAGTATTTT.